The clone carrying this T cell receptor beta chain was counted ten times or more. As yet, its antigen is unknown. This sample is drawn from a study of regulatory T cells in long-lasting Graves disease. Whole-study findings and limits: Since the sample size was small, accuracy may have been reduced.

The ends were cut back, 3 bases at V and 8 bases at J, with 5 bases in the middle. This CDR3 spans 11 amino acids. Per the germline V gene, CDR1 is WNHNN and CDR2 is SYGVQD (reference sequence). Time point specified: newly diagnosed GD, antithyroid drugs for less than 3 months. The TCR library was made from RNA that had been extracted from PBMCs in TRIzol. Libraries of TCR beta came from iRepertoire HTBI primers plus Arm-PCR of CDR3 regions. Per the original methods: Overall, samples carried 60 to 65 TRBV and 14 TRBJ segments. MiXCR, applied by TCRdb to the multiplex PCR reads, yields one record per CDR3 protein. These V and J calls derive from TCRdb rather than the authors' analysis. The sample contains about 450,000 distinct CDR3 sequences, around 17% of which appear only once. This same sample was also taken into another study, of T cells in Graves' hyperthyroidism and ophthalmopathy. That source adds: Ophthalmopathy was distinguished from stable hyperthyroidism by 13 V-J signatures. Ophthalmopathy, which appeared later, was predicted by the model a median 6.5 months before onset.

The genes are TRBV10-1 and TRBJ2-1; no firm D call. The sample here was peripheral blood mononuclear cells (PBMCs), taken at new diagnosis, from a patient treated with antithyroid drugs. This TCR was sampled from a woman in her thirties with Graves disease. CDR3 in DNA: TGCGCCAGCAGTGATGGGGATGAGCAGTTCTTC. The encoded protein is CASSDGDEQFF.